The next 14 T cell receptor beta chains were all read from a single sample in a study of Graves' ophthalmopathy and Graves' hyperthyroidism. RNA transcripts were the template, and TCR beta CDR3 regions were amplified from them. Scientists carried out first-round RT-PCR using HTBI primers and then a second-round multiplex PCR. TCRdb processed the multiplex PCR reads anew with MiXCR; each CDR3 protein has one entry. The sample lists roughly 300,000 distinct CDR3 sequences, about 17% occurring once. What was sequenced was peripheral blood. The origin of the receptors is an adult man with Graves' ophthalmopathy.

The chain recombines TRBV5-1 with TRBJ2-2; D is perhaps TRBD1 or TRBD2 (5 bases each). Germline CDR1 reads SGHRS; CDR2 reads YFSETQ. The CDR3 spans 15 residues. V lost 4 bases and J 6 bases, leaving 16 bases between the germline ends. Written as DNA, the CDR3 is TGCGCCAGCAGCGCCGGGACGCGCGCGGCCGGGGAGCTGTTTTTT. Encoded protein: CASSAGTRAAGELFF.

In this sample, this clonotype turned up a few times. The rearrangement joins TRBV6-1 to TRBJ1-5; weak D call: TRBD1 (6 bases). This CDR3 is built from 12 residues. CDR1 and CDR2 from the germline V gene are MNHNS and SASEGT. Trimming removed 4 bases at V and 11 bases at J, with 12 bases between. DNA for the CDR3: TGTGCCAGCAGTGCGCAAGGGGGGTCCCAGCATTTT. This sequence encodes CASSAQGGSQHF.

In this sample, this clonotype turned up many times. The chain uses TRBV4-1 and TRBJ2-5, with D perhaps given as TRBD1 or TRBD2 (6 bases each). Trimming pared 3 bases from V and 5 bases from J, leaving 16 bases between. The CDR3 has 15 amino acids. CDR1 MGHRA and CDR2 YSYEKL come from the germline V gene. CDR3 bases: TGCGCCAGCAGCCACCCCGGAAGGGGGGTCGAGACCCAGTACTTC. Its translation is CASSHPGRGVETQYF.

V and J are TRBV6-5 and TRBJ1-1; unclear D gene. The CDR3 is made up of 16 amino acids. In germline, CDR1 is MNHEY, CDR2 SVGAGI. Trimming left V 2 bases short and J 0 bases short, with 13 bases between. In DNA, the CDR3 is TGTGCCAGCAGTTACCGGGCCCCACCTATGAACACTGAAGCTTTCTTT. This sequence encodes CASSYRAPPMNTEAFF.

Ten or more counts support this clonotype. DNA for the CDR3: TGTGCCAGCAGTTTCGGAGGGCAGGACACCGGGGAGCTGTTTTTT. It is translated as CASSFGGQDTGELFF. The chain employs TRBV28 and TRBJ2-2; D possibly corresponds to TRBD2 (6 bases). The CDR3 loop spans 15 amino acids. Germline V gene data show CDR1 as MDHEN and CDR2 as SYDVKM. Trimming left V 3 bases short and J 3 bases short, with 11 bases between. The full variable domain, with the rest looked up from reference TRBV28 and TRBJ2-2, is DVKVTQSSRYLVKRTGEKVFLECVQDMDHENMFWYRQDPGLGLRLIYFSYDVKMKEKGDIPEGYSVSREKKERFSLILESASTNQTSMYLCASSFGGQDTGELFFGEGSRLTVL.

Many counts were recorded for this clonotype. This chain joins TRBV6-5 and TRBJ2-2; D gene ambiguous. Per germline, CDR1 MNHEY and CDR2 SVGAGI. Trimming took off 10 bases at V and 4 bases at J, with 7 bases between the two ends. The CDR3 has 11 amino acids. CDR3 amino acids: CANRGTGELFF. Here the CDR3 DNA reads TGTGCCAACAGAGGCACCGGGGAGCTGTTTTTT.

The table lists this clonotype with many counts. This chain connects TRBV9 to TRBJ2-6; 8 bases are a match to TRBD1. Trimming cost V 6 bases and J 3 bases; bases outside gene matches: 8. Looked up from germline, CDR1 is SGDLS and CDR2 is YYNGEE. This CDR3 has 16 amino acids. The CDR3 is CASTDQGAFGANVLTF. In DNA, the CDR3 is TGTGCCAGCACTGACCAGGGGGCCTTTGGGGCCAACGTCCTGACTTTC.

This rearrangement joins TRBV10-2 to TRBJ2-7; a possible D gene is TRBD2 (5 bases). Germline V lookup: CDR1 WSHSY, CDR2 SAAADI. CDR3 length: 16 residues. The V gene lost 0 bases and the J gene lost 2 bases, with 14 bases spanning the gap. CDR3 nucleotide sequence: TGCGCCAGCAGTGAGTCGTTTGGACTCGTAACCTACGAGCAGTACTTC. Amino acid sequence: CASSESFGLVTYEQYF.

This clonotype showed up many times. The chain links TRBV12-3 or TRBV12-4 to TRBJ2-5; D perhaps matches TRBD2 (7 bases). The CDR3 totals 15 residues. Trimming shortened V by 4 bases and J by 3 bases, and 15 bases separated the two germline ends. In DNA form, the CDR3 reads TGTGCCAGCAGTTGGGGAAGGGGGGGGGAAGAGACCCAGTACTTC. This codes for CASSWGRGGEETQYF.

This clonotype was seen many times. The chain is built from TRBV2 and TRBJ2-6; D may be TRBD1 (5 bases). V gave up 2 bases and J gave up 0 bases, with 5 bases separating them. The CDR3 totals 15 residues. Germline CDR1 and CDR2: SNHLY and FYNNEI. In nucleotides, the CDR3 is TGTGCCAGCAGTGAACAGGGCTCTGGGGCCAACGTCCTGACTTTC. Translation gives CASSEQGSGANVLTF.

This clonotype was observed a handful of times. The CDR3 loop is CASRKGTGGSYEQYF. In nucleotides, the CDR3 is TGTGCCAGCAGGAAAGGGACAGGGGGCTCCTACGAGCAGTACTTC. This chain connects TRBV11-2 to TRBJ2-7, with TRBD1 identical over 11 bases. The CDR3 is made up of 15 amino acids. With V trimmed by 6 bases and J by 0 bases, 4 bases remained unmatched. CDR1 is SGHAT and CDR2 is FQNNGV in the germline V gene.

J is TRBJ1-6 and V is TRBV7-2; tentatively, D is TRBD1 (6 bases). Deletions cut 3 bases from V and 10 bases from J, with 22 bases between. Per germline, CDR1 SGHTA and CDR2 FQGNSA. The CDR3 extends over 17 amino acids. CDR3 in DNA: TGTGCCAGCAGCTTTTTCGGGAGGACAGACCTTAGATCACCCCTCCACTTT. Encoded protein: CASSFFGRTDLRSPLHF. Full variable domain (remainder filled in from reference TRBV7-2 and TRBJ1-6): GAGVSQSPSNKVTEKGKDVELRCDPISGHTALYWYRQSLGQGLEFLIYFQGNSAPDKSGLPSDRFSAERTGGSVSTLTIQRTQQEDSAVYLCASSFFGRTDLRSPLHFGNGTRLTVT.

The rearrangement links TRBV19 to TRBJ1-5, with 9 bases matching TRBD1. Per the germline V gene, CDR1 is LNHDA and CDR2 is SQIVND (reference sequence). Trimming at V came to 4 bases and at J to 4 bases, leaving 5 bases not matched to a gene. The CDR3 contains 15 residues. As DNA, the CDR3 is TGTGCCAGTAGTACCCGGGACAGGGATAATCAGCCCCAGCATTTT. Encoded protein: CASSTRDRDNQPQHF. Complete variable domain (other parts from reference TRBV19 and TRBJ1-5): DGGITQSPKYLFRKEGQNVTLSCEQNLNHDAMYWYRQDPGQGLRLIYYSQIVNDFQKGDIAEGYSVSREKKESFPLTVTSAQKNPTAFYLCASSTRDRDNQPQHFGDGTRLSIL.

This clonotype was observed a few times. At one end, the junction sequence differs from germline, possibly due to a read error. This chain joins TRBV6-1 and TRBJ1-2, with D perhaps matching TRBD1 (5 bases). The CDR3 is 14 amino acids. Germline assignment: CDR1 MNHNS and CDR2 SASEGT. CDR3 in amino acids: CASRPIREAYGYIF. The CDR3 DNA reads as TGTGCCAGCAGACCCATCAGGGAGGCGTATGGCTACATCTTC.